These 22 T cell receptor beta chains were sequenced from one sample in a study of T cells in Graves' hyperthyroidism and ophthalmopathy. Amplification yielded TCR beta CDR3 regions, with RNA transcripts as the source. With the HTBI primer set, the TCR CDR3 went through a first round of RT-PCR. TCRdb re-derived calls from the multiplex PCR reads in MiXCR, one entry per CDR3 protein. The table has a few hundred thousand distinct CDR3 sequences, 16% seen once. Sequencing was carried out using blood. The source is a woman in her thirties or forties with Graves' ophthalmopathy.

This clonotype was counted between two and nine times. V is TRBV20-1 and J is TRBJ2-3, with TRBD1 matching 12 bases. The V and J ends lost 3 bases and 4 bases, in that order; junction bases with no gene match: 8. The CDR3 is made up of 16 amino acids. CDR1 and CDR2 from the germline V gene are DFQATT and SNEGSKA (reference sequence). The CDR3 bases are TGCAGTGCTAGCCCGACCGGGACAGGGGGCCCAGATACGCAGTATTTT. Protein product: CSASPTGTGGPDTQYF.

This clonotype has just a few counts. The J gene is TRBJ2-5, the V gene TRBV28; TRBD2 matches at 7 bases. Trimming took 5 bases from V and 0 from J; bases not matched to a gene: 12. The CDR3 is 17 residues long. Germline assignment: CDR1 MDHEN and CDR2 SYDVKM. The CDR3 reads CASSPSGLAEYQETQYF. The CDR3 nucleotides are TGTGCCAGCAGTCCCTCGGGCCTAGCGGAGTACCAAGAGACCCAGTACTTC.

This clonotype was found a few times. The chain carries TRBV27 and TRBJ1-1; a possible D gene is TRBD1 (5 bases). Per the germline V gene, CDR1 is MNHEY and CDR2 is SMNVEV (reference sequence). V was cut by 5 bases and J by 5 bases, with 12 bases left in between. CDR3 size: 13 residues. The CDR3 loop is CASSPRQMTEAFF. For the CDR3, the DNA is TGTGCCAGCAGTCCCCGACAGATGACTGAAGCTTTCTTT.

This clonotype was counted a few times. The chain joins TRBV12-3 or TRBV12-4 to TRBJ2-3; D possibly corresponds to TRBD2 (6 bases). Between the trimmed V and J ends, which lost 1 base and 5 bases, there was a span of 10 bases. The CDR3 consists of 14 residues. As DNA, the CDR3 is TGTGCCAGCAGTTTAGTGGGGGGTTTAGATACGCAGTATTTT. This codes for CASSLVGGLDTQYF.

This clonotype was seen a handful of times. The V gene is TRBV4-2, the J gene TRBJ2-7, with 11 bases matching TRBD2. The CDR3 covers 18 residues. Germline V lookup: CDR1 LGHNA, CDR2 YNFKEQ. V lost 1 base and J lost 0; bases outside the gene matches: 8. CDR3 in amino acids: CASSQGASGGTTSYEQYF. CDR3 DNA sequence: TGTGCCAGCAGCCAAGGCGCTAGCGGGGGGACGACCTCCTACGAGCAGTACTTC.

The sample holds a few counts of this clonotype. V usage is TRBV2 and J usage is TRBJ1-6; 7 bases map to TRBD1. The V gene end was trimmed by 7 bases and the J gene end by 7 bases; junction bases not matched to a gene: 4. Germline V lookup: CDR1 SNHLY, CDR2 FYNNEI. The CDR3 has 13 residues. The CDR3: CASIGTVNSPLHF. The CDR3 nucleotides read TGTGCCAGCATCGGGACAGTAAATTCACCCCTCCACTTT.

As regards this clonotype: A much larger clone differs from this one at a single base, so this may be a read error. The V and J genes are TRBV9 and TRBJ2-1; the D gene could be TRBD1 or TRBD2 (6 bases each). Germline CDR1 and CDR2: SGDLS and YYNGEE. V lost 4 bases, J lost 5 bases, and 16 bases lay in between. The CDR3 runs 15 residues. The CDR3 DNA is TGTGCCAGCAGCATAGGGGGAGGAGGGCACAATGAGCAGTTCTTC. This sequence encodes CASSIGGGGHNEQFF.

In regard to this clonotype: At one boundary the junction diverges from the germline segment, which might be a read error. The chain carries TRBV13 and TRBJ2-2; maybe TRBD2 (5 bases). From germline, CDR1 is PRHDT and CDR2 FYEKMQ (reference sequence). There are 12 residues in the CDR3. DNA for the CDR3: TGTGCCAGCAGCCTCAACCCCGGGGAGCTGGTTTTT. Encoded protein: CASSLNPGELVF.

This clonotype has ten or more counts. The rearrangement joins TRBV11-2 to TRBJ1-1; a possible D gene is TRBD1 (5 bases). Trimming took off 0 bases at V and 7 bases at J, with 9 bases between the two ends. Germline V gene data show CDR1 as SGHAT and CDR2 as FQNNGV. The CDR3 is 13 amino acids. CDR3: CASSLDRGGEAFF. CDR3 DNA sequence: TGTGCCAGCAGCTTAGATCGCGGGGGTGAAGCTTTCTTT.

This clonotype has ten or more counts. The V gene is TRBV11-2, the J gene TRBJ2-1; possible D gene TRBD1, 6 bases. V was cut by 6 bases and J by 3 bases, with 12 bases left in between. CDR1 and CDR2 (germline): SGHAT, FQNNGV. This CDR3 is built from 14 residues. CDR3 amino acids: CASSKRDNYNEQFF. CDR3 bases: TGTGCCAGCAGTAAAAGGGACAACTACAATGAGCAGTTCTTC.

On this clonotype itself: The junction differs from germline at one of its ends, possibly a read error. The chain joins TRBV7-7 to TRBJ2-5; TRBD2 agrees at 7 bases. The CDR3 runs 14 residues. CDR1 and CDR2 (germline): SSHAT, FNYEAQ (reference sequence). CDR3 in DNA: TGTGCTAGCAGCCCCCGAGCGGGATATGAGACCCAGTACTTC. Residues: CASSPRAGYETQYF.

The V and J genes are TRBV2 and TRBJ2-3; 9 bases are a match to TRBD1. The CDR3 loop spans 16 amino acids. The V segment lost 2 bases and the J segment 4 bases; nucleotides outside the gene matches: 7. Germline V gene sequence: CDR1 SNHLY, CDR2 FYNNEI. CDR3 nucleotide sequence: TGTGCCAGCAGTGAATCGGTGGGACAGGGTGCAGATACGCAGTATTTT. Amino acid sequence: CASSESVGQGADTQYF.

This clonotype occurred a few times. One end of the junction varies from germline; a read error may be responsible. The J gene is TRBJ1-5, the V gene TRBV6-1; TRBD1 is a possible D gene (5 bases). The CDR3 is 13 amino acids. Germline-derived CDR1 and CDR2 are MNHNS and SASEGT. The CDR3 DNA sequence: TGTGCCAGCAGCGGGGGGTACAATCAGTCCCAGCATTTT. Translation: CASSGGYNQSQHF.

In its sample, this clonotype was seen many times. The rearrangement uses TRBV28 and TRBJ2-7; D call uncertain. Between the trimmed V and J ends, which lost 7 bases and 2 bases, there was a span of 9 bases. This CDR3 spans 12 amino acids. Germline V gives CDR1 MDHEN, CDR2 SYDVKM. The CDR3 here is CASNDNPYEQYF. The DNA of the CDR3 is TGTGCCAGCAATGACAACCCCTACGAGCAGTACTTC.

The sample holds many counts of this clonotype. The chain recombines TRBV2 with TRBJ2-5; 7 bases are shared with TRBD2. The CDR3 consists of 13 residues. Germline V gives CDR1 SNHLY, CDR2 FYNNEI. J lost 4 bases, V lost 11 bases, and 10 bases had no gene match. The CDR3 nucleotides are TGTGCCGGGAGCGGGATATTAGGAGAGACCCAGTACTTC. Its protein product is CAGSGILGETQYF.

This clonotype was counted ten times or more. The chain combines TRBV7-2 with TRBJ1-5; D is perhaps TRBD1 (6 bases). The CDR3 is made up of 14 amino acids. The V end lost 3 bases, the J end lost 6 bases, and 12 bases lay between the germline ends. Germline V gives CDR1 SGHTA, CDR2 FQGNSA. CDR3 residues: CASSFGGPGQPQHF. DNA of the CDR3: TGTGCCAGCAGCTTCGGGGGGCCGGGTCAGCCCCAGCATTTT. Full variable domain (remainder filled in from reference TRBV7-2 and TRBJ1-5): GAGVSQSPSNKVTEKGKDVELRCDPISGHTALYWYRQSLGQGLEFLIYFQGNSAPDKSGLPSDRFSAERTGGSVSTLTIQRTQQEDSAVYLCASSFGGPGQPQHFGDGTRLSIL.

As for this clonotype: One base away lies a much larger clone, so this may be a sequencing read error. The chain employs TRBV6-1 and TRBJ2-3, with TRBD2 as a possible D gene (5 bases). Germline values: CDR1 MNHNS, CDR2 SASEGT. This CDR3 comprises 18 residues. Trimming stripped 3 bases from V and 4 bases from J, with 23 bases between. This CDR3 is CASSELGSWAVVADTQYF. The CDR3 nucleotides are TGTGCCAGCAGTGAGTTAGGGAGTTGGGCAGTGGTCGCAGATACGCAGTATTTT.

This clonotype has ten or more counts. This chain uses TRBV20-1 with TRBJ1-1, with D perhaps TRBD1 (6 bases). V lost 4 bases to trimming and J lost 1 base, with 13 bases between them. CDR1 and CDR2 from the germline V gene are DFQATT and SNEGSKA (reference sequence). This CDR3 spans 14 amino acids. Here the CDR3 DNA reads TGCAGTGCTACCCTGAAAGGGGGGAACACTGAAGCTTTCTTT. Translation gives CSATLKGGNTEAFF.

The chain is built from TRBV7-9 and TRBJ2-5; the D call may be TRBD1 or TRBD2 (6 bases each). This CDR3 is 16 amino acids long. V lost 1 base and J 5 bases, leaving 17 bases between the germline ends. CDR1 is SEHNR and CDR2 is FQNEAQ in the germline V gene (reference sequence). The CDR3 loop is CASSLVQNYGGETQYF. CDR3 nucleotides: TGTGCCAGCAGCTTAGTCCAAAATTACGGGGGCGAGACCCAGTACTTC.

This clonotype appeared many times. The gene calls are TRBV15 and TRBJ2-1, with TRBD2 matching 10 bases. Germline V gene lookup returns CDR1 LNHNV and CDR2 YYDKDF (reference sequence). The CDR3 has 15 amino acids. Trimming cost V 1 base and J 3 bases; bases outside gene matches: 0. The CDR3 sequence is CATSRGTSGYNEQFF. CDR3 in DNA: TGTGCCACCAGCAGAGGGACTAGCGGCTACAATGAGCAGTTCTTC.

This clonotype has ten or more counts. The gene calls are TRBV5-1 and TRBJ2-3; D gene uncertain. Per the germline V gene, CDR1 is SGHRS and CDR2 is YFSETQ. V lost 0 bases and J 2 bases, leaving 13 bases between the germline ends. This CDR3 has 16 amino acids. The CDR3: CASSLAGISFTDTQYF. The CDR3, as DNA: TGCGCCAGCAGCTTGGCCGGTATCAGTTTCACAGATACGCAGTATTTT.

This clonotype came up a few times. The rearrangement joins TRBV7-9 to TRBJ1-5, with TRBD1 matching over 9 bases. CDR3 length: 16 residues. Germline values: CDR1 SEHNR, CDR2 FQNEAQ (reference sequence). V shed 5 bases, J shed 4 bases, and the junction held 9 bases outside the gene matches. The CDR3: CASSPLGQGINQPQHF. The CDR3 DNA sequence: TGTGCCAGCAGCCCACTGGGACAGGGAATAAATCAGCCCCAGCATTTT.